This entry describes one T cell receptor (beta chain). Antigen specificity is unknown. The data were taken from a study of T cell responses to AZD1222 COVID-19 vaccine. Study conclusions and caveats: Distributed over spike, vaccine-associated CD4 TCRs predominated at 160-218 and 743-854. White British donors predominated, females outnumbered males, and clonal diversity was possibly underestimated. None of the repertoires were sampled until the peak T cell response had passed.

TCRdb's table, derived via immunoSEQ multiplex PCR, lists solely in-frame clones and lacks some. The sample lists 100,000 to 150,000 clones, about nine tenths seen once, with roughly 4.5% in the top ten. Germline V CDR1 and CDR2: MNHEY, SMNVEV (reference sequence). The CDR3 runs to 15 residues. The J segment lost 5 bases and the V segment lost 4 bases, leaving 10 bases of the junction unmatched. Sample: peripheral blood, taken on day 0 of AZD1222 vaccination. The source is an adult in good health. V is TRBV27 and J is TRBJ2-7, with TRBD1 matching 8 bases. The DNA for the CDR3 is TGTGCCAGCAGTTCCCTCGGGACAGGTTTCCACGAGCAGTACTTC. Amino acid sequence: CASSSLGTGFHEQYF.